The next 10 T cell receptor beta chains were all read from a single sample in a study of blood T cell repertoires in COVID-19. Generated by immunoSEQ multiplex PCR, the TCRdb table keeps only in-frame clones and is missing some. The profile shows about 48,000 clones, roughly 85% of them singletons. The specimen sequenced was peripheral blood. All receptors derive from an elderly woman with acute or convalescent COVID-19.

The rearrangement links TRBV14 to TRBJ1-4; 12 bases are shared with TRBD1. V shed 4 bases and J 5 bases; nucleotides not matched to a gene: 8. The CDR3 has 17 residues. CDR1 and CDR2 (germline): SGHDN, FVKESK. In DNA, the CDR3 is TGTGCCAGCAGCCTCGGGACAGGGGGCCCATGGAATGAAAAACTGTTTTTT. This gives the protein CASSLGTGGPWNEKLFF.

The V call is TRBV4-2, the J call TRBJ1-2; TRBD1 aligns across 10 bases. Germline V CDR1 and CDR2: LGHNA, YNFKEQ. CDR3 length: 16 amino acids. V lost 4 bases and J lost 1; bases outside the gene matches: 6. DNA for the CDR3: TGTGCCAGCAGCCCAACTGGACAGGGGGGTAACTATGGCTACACCTTC. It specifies CASSPTGQGGNYGYTF.

The CDR3 sequence is CASSSYHEQYF. The CDR3 nucleotides read TGTGCCAGCAGTTCCTACCACGAGCAGTACTTC. This rearrangement joins TRBV7-8 to TRBJ2-7; D not resolved. V shed 6 bases and J shed 5 bases, with 8 bases lying between them. This CDR3 is 11 amino acids long. The germline CDR1 and CDR2 sequences are SGHVS and FQNEAQ. The full variable domain, completed using reference TRBV7-8 and TRBJ2-7, is GAGVSQSPRYKVAKRGQDVALRCDPISGHVSLFWYQQALGQGPEFLTYFQNEAQLDKSGLPSDRFFAERPEGSVSTLKIQRTQQEDSAVYLCASSSYHEQYFGPGTRLTVT.

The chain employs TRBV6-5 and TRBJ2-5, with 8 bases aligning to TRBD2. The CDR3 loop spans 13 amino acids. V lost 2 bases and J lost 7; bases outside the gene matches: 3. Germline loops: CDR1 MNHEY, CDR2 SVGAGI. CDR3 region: CASSYGREGTQYF. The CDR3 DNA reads TGTGCCAGCAGTTACGGCCGGGAGGGGACCCAGTACTTC.

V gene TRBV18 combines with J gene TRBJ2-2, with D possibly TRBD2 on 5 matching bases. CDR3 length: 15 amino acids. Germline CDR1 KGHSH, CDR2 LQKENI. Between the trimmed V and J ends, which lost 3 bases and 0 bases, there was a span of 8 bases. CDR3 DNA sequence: TGTGCCAGCTCACCCCGGGATTCGAACACCGGGGAGCTGTTTTTT. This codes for CASSPRDSNTGELFF.

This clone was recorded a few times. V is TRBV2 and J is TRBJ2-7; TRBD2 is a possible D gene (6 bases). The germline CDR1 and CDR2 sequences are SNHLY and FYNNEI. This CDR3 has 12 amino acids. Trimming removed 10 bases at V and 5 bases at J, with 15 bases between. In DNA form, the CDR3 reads TGTGCCACTGCGCTAGCGAAGAACGAGCAGTACTTC. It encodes CATALAKNEQYF.

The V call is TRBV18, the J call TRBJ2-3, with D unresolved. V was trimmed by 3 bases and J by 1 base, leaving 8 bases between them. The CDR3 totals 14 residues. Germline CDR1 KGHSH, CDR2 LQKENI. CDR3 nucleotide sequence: TGTGCCAGCTCACCCAGCCGGGGCACAGATACGCAGTATTTT. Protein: CASSPSRGTDTQYF.

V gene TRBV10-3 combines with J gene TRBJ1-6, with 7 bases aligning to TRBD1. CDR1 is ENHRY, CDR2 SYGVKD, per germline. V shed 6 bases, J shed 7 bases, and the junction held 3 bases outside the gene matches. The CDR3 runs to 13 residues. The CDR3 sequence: CAIRGQRNSPLHF. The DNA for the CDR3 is TGTGCCATCAGGGGACAGAGGAATTCACCCCTCCACTTT.

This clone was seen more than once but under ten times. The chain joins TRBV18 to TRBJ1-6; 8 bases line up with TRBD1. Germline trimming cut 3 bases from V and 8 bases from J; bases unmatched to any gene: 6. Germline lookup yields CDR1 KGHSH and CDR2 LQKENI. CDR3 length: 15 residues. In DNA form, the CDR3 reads TGTGCCAGCTCACCCCTCGGACAGGGAGATTCACCCCTCCACTTT. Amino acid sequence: CASSPLGQGDSPLHF.

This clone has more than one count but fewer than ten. DNA for the CDR3: TGTGCCAGCAGCCCCCGGCTAGCGGGGGGAACCCAAGAGACCCAGTACTTC. Translation: CASSPRLAGGTQETQYF. This chain uses TRBV9 with TRBJ2-5, with TRBD2 identical over 11 bases. The CDR3 is 17 residues long. Per the germline V gene, CDR1 is SGDLS and CDR2 is YYNGEE. With V trimmed by 4 bases and J by 1 base, 9 bases remained unmatched.